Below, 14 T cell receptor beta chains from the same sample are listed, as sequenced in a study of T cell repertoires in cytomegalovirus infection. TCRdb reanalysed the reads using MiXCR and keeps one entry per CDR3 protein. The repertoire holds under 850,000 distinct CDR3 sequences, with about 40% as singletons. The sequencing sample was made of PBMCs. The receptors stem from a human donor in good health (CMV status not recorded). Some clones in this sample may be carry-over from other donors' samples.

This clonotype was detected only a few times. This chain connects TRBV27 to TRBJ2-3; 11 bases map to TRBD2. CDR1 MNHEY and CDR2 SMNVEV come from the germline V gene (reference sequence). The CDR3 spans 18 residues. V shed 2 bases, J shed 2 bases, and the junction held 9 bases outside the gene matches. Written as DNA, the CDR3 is TGTGCCAGCAGTTTAGCCCAAAGACTAGCGGGACACACAGATACGCAGTATTTT. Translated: CASSLAQRLAGHTDTQYF.

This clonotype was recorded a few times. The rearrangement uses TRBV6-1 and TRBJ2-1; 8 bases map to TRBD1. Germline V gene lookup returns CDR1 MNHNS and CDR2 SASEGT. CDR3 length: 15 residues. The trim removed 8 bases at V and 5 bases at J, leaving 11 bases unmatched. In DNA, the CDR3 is TGTGCCAGCTTCAGGACAGGGCTGGCAAACAATGAGCAGTTCTTC. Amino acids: CASFRTGLANNEQFF.

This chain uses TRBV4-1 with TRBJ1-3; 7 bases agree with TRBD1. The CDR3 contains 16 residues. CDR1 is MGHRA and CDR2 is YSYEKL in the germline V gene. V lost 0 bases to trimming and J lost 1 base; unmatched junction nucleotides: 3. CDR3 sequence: CASSQDPGGSGNTIYF. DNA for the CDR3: TGCGCCAGCAGCCAAGATCCAGGGGGGTCTGGAAACACCATATATTTT.

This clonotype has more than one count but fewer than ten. DNA for the CDR3: TGTGCCAGCAGCTTATTAGGGGTTGAAGCTTTCTTT. Protein: CASSLLGVEAFF. The gene calls are TRBV7-9 and TRBJ1-1, with D tentatively TRBD1 (5 bases). Trimming left V 2 bases short and J 7 bases short, with 8 bases between. The CDR3 length is 12 residues. CDR1 and CDR2 from the germline V gene are SEHNR and FQNEAQ (reference sequence).

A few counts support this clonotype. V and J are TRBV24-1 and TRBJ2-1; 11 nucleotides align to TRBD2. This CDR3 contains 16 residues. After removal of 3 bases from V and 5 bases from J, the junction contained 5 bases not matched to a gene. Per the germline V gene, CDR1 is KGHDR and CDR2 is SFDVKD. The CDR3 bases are TGTGCCACCAGTGATCTCGGGACTAGCGGTAACAATGAGCAGTTCTTC. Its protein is CATSDLGTSGNNEQFF.

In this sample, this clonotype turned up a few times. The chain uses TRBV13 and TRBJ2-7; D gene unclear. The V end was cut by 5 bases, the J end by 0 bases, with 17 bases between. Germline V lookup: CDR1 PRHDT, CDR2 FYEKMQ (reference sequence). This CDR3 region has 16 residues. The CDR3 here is CASSPISGGSSYEQYF. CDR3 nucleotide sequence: TGTGCCAGCAGCCCGATCTCAGGCGGTTCCTCCTACGAGCAGTACTTC. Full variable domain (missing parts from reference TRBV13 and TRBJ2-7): AAGVIQSPRHLIKEKRETATLKCYPIPRHDTVYWYQQGPGQDPQFLISFYEKMQSDKGSIPDRFSAQQFSDYHSELNMSSLELGDSALYFCASSPISGGSSYEQYFGPGTRLTVT.

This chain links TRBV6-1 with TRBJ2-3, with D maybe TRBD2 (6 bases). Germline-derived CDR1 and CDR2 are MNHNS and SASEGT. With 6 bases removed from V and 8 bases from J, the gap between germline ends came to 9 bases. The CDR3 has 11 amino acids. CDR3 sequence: CASRRGSTQYF. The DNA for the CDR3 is TGTGCCAGCAGGCGGGGTTCTACGCAGTATTTT.

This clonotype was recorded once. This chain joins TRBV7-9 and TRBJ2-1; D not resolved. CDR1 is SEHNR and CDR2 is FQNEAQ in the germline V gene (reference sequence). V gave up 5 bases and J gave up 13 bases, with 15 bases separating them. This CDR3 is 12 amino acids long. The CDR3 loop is CASSPLGLEQFF. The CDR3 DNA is TGTGCCAGCAGCCCCCTGGGGTTGGAACAGTTCTTC.

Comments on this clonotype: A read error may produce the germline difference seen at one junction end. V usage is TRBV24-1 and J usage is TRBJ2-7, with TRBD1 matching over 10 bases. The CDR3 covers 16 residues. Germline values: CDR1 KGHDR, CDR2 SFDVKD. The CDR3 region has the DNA TGTGCCACTAGTGGTACCGGGACAGGGGACACCTACGAGCAGTACTTC. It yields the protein CATSGTGTGDTYEQYF.

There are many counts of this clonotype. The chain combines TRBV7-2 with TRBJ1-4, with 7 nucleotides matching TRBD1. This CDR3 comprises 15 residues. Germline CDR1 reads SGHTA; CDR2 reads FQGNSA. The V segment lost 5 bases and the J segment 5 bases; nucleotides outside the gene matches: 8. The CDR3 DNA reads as TGTGCCAGCAGCCTAACAGGGGCCCGGAATGAAAAACTGTTTTTT. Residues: CASSLTGARNEKLFF.

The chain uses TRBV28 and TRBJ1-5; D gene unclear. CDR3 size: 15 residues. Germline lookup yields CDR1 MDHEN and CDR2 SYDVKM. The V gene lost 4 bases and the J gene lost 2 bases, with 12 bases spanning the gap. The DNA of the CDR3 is TGTGCCAGCAGTTCGCCTCAGATTGGCAATCAGCCCCAGCATTTT. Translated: CASSSPQIGNQPQHF.

CDR3 DNA sequence: TGCAGTGCCGTACCGGGACAGGGATCTCAGCCCCAGCATTTT. This gives the protein CSAVPGQGSQPQHF. The chain couples TRBV20-1 to TRBJ1-5; TRBD1 agrees at 9 bases. The CDR3 runs 14 residues. V was clipped by 6 bases and J by 6 bases; unmatched bases: 9. Per germline, CDR1 DFQATT and CDR2 SNEGSKA (reference sequence).

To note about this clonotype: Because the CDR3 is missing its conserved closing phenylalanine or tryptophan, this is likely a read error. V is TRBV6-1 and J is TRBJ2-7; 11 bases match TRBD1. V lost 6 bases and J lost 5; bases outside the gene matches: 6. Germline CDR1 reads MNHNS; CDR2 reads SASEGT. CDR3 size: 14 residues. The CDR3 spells CASRGQGARNEQYL. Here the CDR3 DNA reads TGTGCCAGCAGAGGACAGGGGGCTCGAAACGAGCAGTACTTA.

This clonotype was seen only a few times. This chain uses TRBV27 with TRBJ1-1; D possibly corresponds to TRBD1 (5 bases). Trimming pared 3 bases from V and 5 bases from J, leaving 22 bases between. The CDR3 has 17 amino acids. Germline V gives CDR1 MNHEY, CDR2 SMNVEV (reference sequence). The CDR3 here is CASSLASSWAGGTEAFF. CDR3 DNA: TGTGCCAGCAGTTTGGCATCCTCGTGGGCCGGGGGAACTGAAGCTTTCTTT.